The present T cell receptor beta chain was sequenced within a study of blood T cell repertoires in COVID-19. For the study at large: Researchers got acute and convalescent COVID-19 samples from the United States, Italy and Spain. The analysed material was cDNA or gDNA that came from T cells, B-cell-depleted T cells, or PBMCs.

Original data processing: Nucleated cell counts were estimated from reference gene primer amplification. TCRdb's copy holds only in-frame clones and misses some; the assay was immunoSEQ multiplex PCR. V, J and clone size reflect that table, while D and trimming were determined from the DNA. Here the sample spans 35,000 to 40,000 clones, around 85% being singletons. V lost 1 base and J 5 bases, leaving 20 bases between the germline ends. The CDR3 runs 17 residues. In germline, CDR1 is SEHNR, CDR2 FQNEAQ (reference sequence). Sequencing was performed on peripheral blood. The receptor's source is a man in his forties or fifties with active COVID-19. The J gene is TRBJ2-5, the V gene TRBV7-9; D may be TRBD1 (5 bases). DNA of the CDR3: TGTGCCAGCAGCTTAGGCGCAATGGCAGGGCCGGAGGAGACCCAGTACTTC. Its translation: CASSLGAMAGPEETQYF.